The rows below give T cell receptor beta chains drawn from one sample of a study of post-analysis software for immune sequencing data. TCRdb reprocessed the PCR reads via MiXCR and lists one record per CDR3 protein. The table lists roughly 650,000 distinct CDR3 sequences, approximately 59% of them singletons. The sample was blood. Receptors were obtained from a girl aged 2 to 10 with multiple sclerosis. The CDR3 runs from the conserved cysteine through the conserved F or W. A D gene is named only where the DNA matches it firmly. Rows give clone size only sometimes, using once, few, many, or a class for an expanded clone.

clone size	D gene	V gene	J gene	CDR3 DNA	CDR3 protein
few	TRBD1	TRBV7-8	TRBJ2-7	TGTGCCAGCAGCTTAAGTCGCGGGGACAGGGCGAGCTCCTACGAGCAGTACTTC	CASSLSRGDRASSYEQYF
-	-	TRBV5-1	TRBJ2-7	TGCGCCAGCAGCTTTTCCCCGTCAAACCGGGCCAGAACCTACGAGCAGTACTTC	CASSFSPSNRARTYEQYF
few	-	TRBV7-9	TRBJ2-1	TGTGCCAGCAGCCCGACTCGCGACGGCTACAATGAGCAGTTCTTC	CASSPTRDGYNEQFF
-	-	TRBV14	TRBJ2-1	TGTGCCAGCAGCCAAGGGAGGGGGCAAGGCAATGAGCAGTTCTTC	CASSQGRGQGNEQFF
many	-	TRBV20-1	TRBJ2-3	TGCAGTGCTAGAGATTTCGCGGGCGGCACAGATACGCAGTATTTT	CSARDFAGGTDTQYF
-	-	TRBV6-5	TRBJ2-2	TGTGCCAGCAGCCAGGGCGCTCTCGGGGAGCTGTTTTTT	CASSQGALGELFF
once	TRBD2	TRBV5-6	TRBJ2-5	TGTGCCAGCAGCTTGAAACTAGCGGGGCAAGAGACCCAGTACTTC	CASSLKLAGQETQYF
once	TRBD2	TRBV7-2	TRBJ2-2	TGTGCCAGCAGCCCCTTTAGACTAGCGAACGGGGAGCTGTTTTTT	CASSPFRLANGELFF
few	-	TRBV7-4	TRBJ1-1	TGTGCCAGCAGCTCGACAATGAACACTGAAGCTTTCTTT	CASSSTMNTEAFF
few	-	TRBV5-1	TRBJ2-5	TGCGCCAGCAGCTTGTCAGGGGAGGGGCAAGAGACCCAGTACTTC	CASSLSGEGQETQYF
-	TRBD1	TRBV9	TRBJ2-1	TGTGCCAGCAGCGGCGGGACAGGGGGGAACAATGAGCAGTTCTTC	CASSGGTGGNNEQFF
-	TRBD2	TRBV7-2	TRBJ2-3	TGTGCCAGCAGTCTACTGGGACTAGGGGATTACACAGATACGCAGTATTTT	CASSLLGLGDYTDTQYF
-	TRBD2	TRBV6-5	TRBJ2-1	TGTGCCAGCAGTCACCCAGCGGGGACCTCCTACAATGAGCAGTTCTTC	CASSHPAGTSYNEQFF
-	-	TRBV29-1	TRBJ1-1	TGCAGCGTTGGACGGACTGAGAACACTGAAGCTTTCTTT	CSVGRTENTEAFF
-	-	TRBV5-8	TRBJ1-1	TGTGCCAGCAGCTTGGGGGTTTTCGGGGGACCTACTGAAGCTTTCTTT	CASSLGVFGGPTEAFF
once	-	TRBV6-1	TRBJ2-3	TGTGCCAGCAGCCAAACCCTGACCGGGATCGTTTTGACAGATACGCAGTATTTT	CASSQTLTGIVLTDTQYF
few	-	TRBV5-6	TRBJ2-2	TGTGCCAGCAGCTCGCACATCTACTTTGGGGACACCGGGGAGCTGTTTTTT	CASSSHIYFGDTGELFF
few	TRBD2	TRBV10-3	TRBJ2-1	TGTGCCATCAGTGAGTCGGCTAGCGGGGAGAATGAGCAGTTCTTC	CAISESASGENEQFF
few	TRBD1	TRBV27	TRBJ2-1	TGTGCCAGCAGTTTAAGACAGGGTTTTGCTCTTGAGCAGTTCTTC	CASSLRQGFALEQFF
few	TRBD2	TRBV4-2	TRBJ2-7	TGTGCCAGCAGCCAAGGGGATAGCGGGAACTACGAGCAGTACTTC	CASSQGDSGNYEQYF
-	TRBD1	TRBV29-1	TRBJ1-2	TGCAGCGTTGGGGTTCTGGGACAGGGGGTATCCTATGGCTACACCTTC	CSVGVLGQGVSYGYTF
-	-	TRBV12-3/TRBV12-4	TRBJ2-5	TGTGCCAGCAGTAAGCCAATTGAAGAGATCCAGTACTTC	CASSKPIEEIQYF
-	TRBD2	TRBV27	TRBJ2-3	TGTGCCCCGACTAGCGGGGATGGTCCAGATACGCAGTATTTT	CAPTSGDGPDTQYF
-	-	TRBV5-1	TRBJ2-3	TGCGCCAGCAGCTTTAGCGCTCGCACAGATACGCAGTATTTT	CASSFSARTDTQYF
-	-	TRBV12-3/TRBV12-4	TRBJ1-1	TGTGCCAGCAGTCCAAGGGCCTCAGAGGCTTTCTTT	CASSPRASEAFF
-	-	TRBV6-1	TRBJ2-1	TGTGCCAGCAGTGAGGGGTATGGTGAGCAGTTCTTC	CASSEGYGEQFF
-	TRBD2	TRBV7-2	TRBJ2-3	TGTGCCAGCAGCTATCTAGCGGGAGGACAAGATACGCAGTATTTT	CASSYLAGGQDTQYF
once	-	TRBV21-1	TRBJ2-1	TGTGCCAGCAGCAAAATTGGGGGGACTCTCTACAATGAGCAGTTCTTC	CASSKIGGTLYNEQFF
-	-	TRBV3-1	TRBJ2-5	TGTGCCAGCAGCCAAGATTGGCGGAGAAGTAAGTACAATGAGCAGTACTTC	CASSQDWRRSKYNEQYF
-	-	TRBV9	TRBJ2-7	TGTGCCAGCAGCGTAGATCCAGGGAAGGGCGAGCAGTACTTC	CASSVDPGKGEQYF
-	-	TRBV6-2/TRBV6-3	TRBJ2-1	TGTGCCAGCAGTTACTCGACAAGGGCCCCCTCCTACAATGAGCAGTTCTTC	CASSYSTRAPSYNEQFF
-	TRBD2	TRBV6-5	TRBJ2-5	TGTGCCAGCAGTTACTGGGGACTAGTAGGAGAGACCCAGTACTTC	CASSYWGLVGETQYF
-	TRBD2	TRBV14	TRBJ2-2	TGTGCCAGCAGCCGACTAGCGGGAGGTCGGGACACCGGGGAGCTGTTTTTT	CASSRLAGGRDTGELFF
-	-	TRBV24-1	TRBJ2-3	TGTGCCACCAGTAAAGAGACAGCACTATATTCAGATACGCAGTATTTT	CATSKETALYSDTQYF
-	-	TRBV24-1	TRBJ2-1	TGTGCCACCAGTGATTCCGGCTTCCACTCCTACAATGAGCAGTTCTTC	CATSDSGFHSYNEQFF
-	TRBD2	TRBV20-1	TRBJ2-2	TGCTGTGCTCCTAGCGGGAGTGGCACCGGGGAGCTGTTTTTT	CCAPSGSGTGELFF
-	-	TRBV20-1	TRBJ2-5	TGCAGTGCTAGAGCGGTGGGTCAAGAGACCCAGTACTTC	CSARAVGQETQYF
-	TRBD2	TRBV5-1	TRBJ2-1	TGCGCCAGCAGCTTGGATCCAGCGGGAGTCTACAATGAGCAGTTCTTC	CASSLDPAGVYNEQFF
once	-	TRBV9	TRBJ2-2	TGTGCCAGCAGCGTATTAAAGGGGGGGTTCGCGAACACCGGGGAGCTGTTTTTT	CASSVLKGGFANTGELFF
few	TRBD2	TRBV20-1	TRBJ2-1	TGCAGTGCTAGAGTAGGAGCGGGGGGCCTTACCTACAATGAGCAGTTCTTC	CSARVGAGGLTYNEQFF
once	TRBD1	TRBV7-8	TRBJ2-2	TGTGCCAGCAGCTTAGAGGGGGCGAGCGCCGGGGAGCTGTTTTTT	CASSLEGASAGELFF
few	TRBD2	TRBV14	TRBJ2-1	TGTGCCAGCAGCCCCTGGGCTAGCGGGGGTGTCCCCTACAATGAGCAGTTCTTC	CASSPWASGGVPYNEQFF
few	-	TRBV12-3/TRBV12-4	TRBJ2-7	TGTGCCAGCAGTTTGAGGTCAGGAAGCTACGAGCAGTACTTC	CASSLRSGSYEQYF
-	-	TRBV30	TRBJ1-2	TGTGCCTGGAGTCCCTCGACCGTTCGGAGCGAAAGCTACACCTTC	CAWSPSTVRSESYTF
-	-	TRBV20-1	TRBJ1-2	TGCAGTGCCCCCGAGAACAGCTACACCTTC	CSAPENSYTF
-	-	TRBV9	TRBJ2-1	TGTGCCAGCAGCGCGGGTAATGAGCAGTTCTTC	CASSAGNEQFF
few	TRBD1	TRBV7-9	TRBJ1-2	TGTGCCAGCAGCTTACCACAGGGGGCAAATGGCTACACCTTC	CASSLPQGANGYTF
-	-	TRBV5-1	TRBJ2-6	TGCGCCAGCAGCTTGGACAGAGCGGCGCCCGGGGCCAACGTCCTGACTTTC	CASSLDRAAPGANVLTF
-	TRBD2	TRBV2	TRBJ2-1	TGTGCCAGCCAGCGGGAGAGAGGTATGAATGAGCAGTTCTTC	CASQRERGMNEQFF
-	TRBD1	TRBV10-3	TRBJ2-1	TGTGCCCTGCGGACAGGGGCATCGGGGGATGAGCAGTTCTTC	CALRTGASGDEQFF
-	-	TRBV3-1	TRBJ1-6	TGTGCCAGCAGCCAAGATCCCGGAAGGTCACCCCTCCACTTT	CASSQDPGRSPLHF